These T cell receptor beta chains were read from a single sample in a study of blood T cell repertoires in COVID-19. This table comes from immunoSEQ multiplex PCR, and its TCRdb copy is limited to in-frame clones, with some not included. The table lists just over 300,000 clones, around 86% of them singletons. Sequenced sample: PBMCs or T cells enriched from blood (not recorded which). Receptors were obtained from a man aged 30 to 39 who had recovered from COVID-19. Both conserved end residues are part of each CDR3. D genes are given only for firm matches. Clone size is not always given. Where it is, it says once, few, many or a class for expanded clones.

CDR3 DNA: TGTGCCAGCAGGGCAGGGGGTGGATTAACTAATGAAAAACTGTTTTTT; CDR3 protein: CASRAGGGLTNEKLFF; J gene: TRBJ1-4; V gene: TRBV28; D gene: TRBD1; clone size: -
CDR3 DNA: TGCGCCAGCAGTCAATCGGAAGGGAGGGGCTCTGGAAACACCATATATTTT; CDR3 protein: CASSQSEGRGSGNTIYF; J gene: TRBJ1-3; V gene: TRBV23-1; D gene: -; clone size: -
CDR3 DNA: TGTGCCAGCAGCTTTCAGGGGGGCACCGGGGAGCTGTTTTTT; CDR3 protein: CASSFQGGTGELFF; J gene: TRBJ2-2; V gene: TRBV11-3; D gene: -; clone size: -
CDR3 DNA: TGTGCCAGCAGCAAGGTCAACGGGGGACACAATGAGCAGTTCTTC; CDR3 protein: CASSKVNGGHNEQFF; J gene: TRBJ2-1; V gene: TRBV21-1; D gene: -; clone size: once
CDR3 DNA: TGTGCCAGCAGCCCCTCTTTTTGGACAGCCGACTATGGCTACACCTTC; CDR3 protein: CASSPSFWTADYGYTF; J gene: TRBJ1-2; V gene: TRBV11-2; D gene: -; clone size: -
CDR3 DNA: TGTGCCAGCAGTGAAGGGCAGGTTTTTAACTATGGCTACACCTTC; CDR3 protein: CASSEGQVFNYGYTF; J gene: TRBJ1-2; V gene: TRBV2; D gene: -; clone size: few
CDR3 DNA: TGTGCCAGCAGCTTACACTCAACGGAAAACATTCAGTACTTC; CDR3 protein: CASSLHSTENIQYF; J gene: TRBJ2-4; V gene: TRBV11-2; D gene: -; clone size: -
CDR3 DNA: TGTGCCAGCAGCTTGGGGACAGGGATCACCGGGGAGCTGTTTTTT; CDR3 protein: CASSLGTGITGELFF; J gene: TRBJ2-2; V gene: TRBV5-8; D gene: TRBD1; clone size: -
CDR3 DNA: TGTGCCAGCAGCCCCGCGACAGGGTATGGAAACACCATATATTTT; CDR3 protein: CASSPATGYGNTIYF; J gene: TRBJ1-3; V gene: TRBV7-6; D gene: TRBD1; clone size: once
CDR3 DNA: TGTGCCAGCTCACCACCGCTAGGCGGGGGATCCTACAATGAGCAGTTCTTC; CDR3 protein: CASSPPLGGGSYNEQFF; J gene: TRBJ2-1; V gene: TRBV18; D gene: TRBD2; clone size: -
CDR3 DNA: TGTGCCAGCAGCCAAGTTAAGGGACAGGGGGCTGGCTACACCTTC; CDR3 protein: CASSQVKGQGAGYTF; J gene: TRBJ1-2; V gene: TRBV4-2; D gene: TRBD1; clone size: few
CDR3 DNA: TGCGCCACCGGGGAAGGGAACAATGAGCAGTTCTTC; CDR3 protein: CATGEGNNEQFF; J gene: TRBJ2-1; V gene: TRBV10-1; D gene: -; clone size: -
CDR3 DNA: TGTGCCAGCAGCCTCGGACAGGGGGTGGGCAATCAGCCCCAGCATTTT; CDR3 protein: CASSLGQGVGNQPQHF; J gene: TRBJ1-5; V gene: TRBV28; D gene: TRBD1; clone size: -
CDR3 DNA: TGTGCCAGCAGCATATCTACAGGGGGAAGGGGCACAGATACGCAGTATTTT; CDR3 protein: CASSISTGGRGTDTQYF; J gene: TRBJ2-3; V gene: TRBV7-2; D gene: TRBD1; clone size: -
CDR3 DNA: TGTGCCAGCAGCCACGCCCTCGGGGTTAAAGAGACCCAGTACTTC; CDR3 protein: CASSHALGVKETQYF; J gene: TRBJ2-5; V gene: TRBV6-5; D gene: -; clone size: -
CDR3 DNA: TGCGCCAGCAGCGCCGGGATCCCTAACGAGCAGTACTTC; CDR3 protein: CASSAGIPNEQYF; J gene: TRBJ2-7; V gene: TRBV5-1; D gene: -; clone size: -
CDR3 DNA: TGCAGCGTTAAACCCGGAGACCTAGAGACCCAGTACTTC; CDR3 protein: CSVKPGDLETQYF; J gene: TRBJ2-5; V gene: TRBV29-1; D gene: -; clone size: -
CDR3 DNA: TGTGCCAGTAGTATATTGGGGACAGGGACAACCATGGCATTGACCTTC; CDR3 protein: CASSILGTGTTMALTF; J gene: TRBJ1-2; V gene: TRBV19; D gene: TRBD1; clone size: -
CDR3 DNA: TGTGCCAGCAGCTTATGGGCGGGCGGGGGCTACAATGAGCAGTTCTTC; CDR3 protein: CASSLWAGGGYNEQFF; J gene: TRBJ2-1; V gene: TRBV11-2; D gene: TRBD2; clone size: -
CDR3 DNA: TGTGCCAGCAGTTACGGAGACGGAGGGAATGAAAAACTGTTTTTT; CDR3 protein: CASSYGDGGNEKLFF; J gene: TRBJ1-4; V gene: TRBV6-5; D gene: -; clone size: -
CDR3 DNA: TGTGCCAGCAGTCTACAGGGGAGGAATGAGCAGTTCTTC; CDR3 protein: CASSLQGRNEQFF; J gene: TRBJ2-1; V gene: TRBV6-5; D gene: -; clone size: -
CDR3 DNA: TGCGCCAGCCGGCGTACTAGCGGACCATACGAGCAGTACTTC; CDR3 protein: CASRRTSGPYEQYF; J gene: TRBJ2-7; V gene: TRBV5-1; D gene: TRBD2; clone size: -